The clone carrying this TCR beta chain came up a few times. As yet, its antigen is unknown. The source of the sample is a study of cytomegalovirus exposure and HLA in healthy donors. Study-level background: Some 87 million unique TCRs from HLA-typed donors were held in an early release of data. Findings and caveats of the study: Prior analysis indicated that the majority of TCR beta V segments exhibited productivity approximately 90% or approximately 30% of the time. The study designated fewer than 200 TCR beta chains cytomegalovirus-associated.

Losses at the gene ends were 6 bases for V and 5 bases for J; bases not matched to a gene: 8. The CDR3 runs 14 residues. Germline CDR1 MNHEY, CDR2 SVGAGI. 13 Jbeta primers and 60 Vbeta primers were used for the PCR. In the original processing: Roughly 80 million unique TCR beta chains, roughly 11 million shared, were counted in a later analysis. Clones were sequenced by immunoSEQ multiplex PCR, and TCRdb holds only the in-frame ones, with some missing. The D gene and trimming were derived from the DNA, and the V and J assignments and clone size from that table. The sample gives roughly 100,000 clones, around 15% of which show up once; around 0.83% is in the top ten.

The TCR comes from a female donor in good health and CMV-seronegative. V gene TRBV6-5 combines with J gene TRBJ2-5, with 8 bases that match TRBD2. The specimen was PBMCs. CDR3 DNA sequence: TGTGCCAGCAGCCTACAAGGCGGGAGGGAGACCCAGTACTTC. The encoded protein is CASSLQGGRETQYF.